Listed below are T cell receptor beta chains from one sample, sequenced in a study of tumor-infiltrating lymphocytes in oesophageal squamous cell carcinoma. TCRdb passed the reads through MiXCR, listing each CDR3 protein once. The repertoire has roughly 11,000 distinct CDR3 sequences, 58% of them found once; the top ten carry around 50%. Sequenced input: blood. All receptors come from a female donor with esophageal squamous cell carcinoma. The CDR3 runs from the conserved cysteine through the conserved F or W. Each record gives: CDR3 protein, J gene, V gene.

CDR3: CASSFSVTQYF
J: TRBJ2-3
V: TRBV7-8

CDR3: CASSLRAQPGTGGNGYTF
J: TRBJ1-2
V: TRBV7-4

CDR3: CASSPRDGRETQYF
J: TRBJ2-5
V: TRBV7-2

CDR3: CATLKGPNTEAFF
J: TRBJ1-1
V: TRBV27

CDR3: CASSPDSFAEAFF
J: TRBJ1-1
V: TRBV2

CDR3: CASSLAGRGQETQYF
J: -
V: TRBV7-6

CDR3: CASSPTRRWSGGTF
J: TRBJ1-2
V: TRBV7-9

CDR3: CASSGRAGMHEKLFF
J: TRBJ1-4
V: TRBV2

CDR3: CASSLGEGGYEQYF
J: -
V: TRBV7-6

CDR3: CASSGSGGEAFF
J: TRBJ1-1
V: TRBV10-2

CDR3: CASSTGGASGANVLTF
J: TRBJ2-6
V: TRBV7-6

CDR3: CASSLRPSGGVGNEQYF
J: -
V: TRBV7-3

CDR3: CASSVRSRTGLSIINEQFF
J: -
V: TRBV6-1

CDR3: CASSLALTGDETQYF
J: TRBJ2-5
V: TRBV7-6

CDR3: CASSLTTGGSYNEQFF
J: TRBJ2-1
V: TRBV11-2

CDR3: CASSFSGASGEQFF
J: -
V: TRBV7-6

CDR3: CASRPPSADGANVLTF
J: TRBJ2-6
V: TRBV25-1

CDR3: CASSLEGTSIPYNEQFF
J: -
V: TRBV7-6

CDR3: CASSESGLKNIQYF
J: -
V: TRBV10-1

CDR3: CASSPGGLAGALEQFF
J: -
V: TRBV27

CDR3: CASSQARGSGTDTQYF
J: TRBJ2-3
V: TRBV3-1

CDR3: CASSRAGNQETQYF
J: TRBJ2-5
V: TRBV7-6

CDR3: CASSESGQASYEQYF
J: TRBJ2-7
V: TRBV7-2

CDR3: CASSLGVSGRAYEQYF
J: TRBJ2-7
V: TRBV11-2